These 4 T cell receptor beta chains came from one sample sequenced in a study of cytomegalovirus exposure and HLA in healthy donors. The PCR had 60 Vbeta and 13 Jbeta primers. Clones were sequenced by immunoSEQ multiplex PCR, and TCRdb holds only the in-frame ones, with some missing. The sample yields about 160,000 clones, around four fifths seen once. Sequenced input: PBMCs. The receptors were gathered from a woman in her forties or fifties in good health and CMV-seronegative.

CDR3 residues: CASSQVGGTGELFF. As DNA, the CDR3 is TGCGCCAGCAGCCAAGTGGGGGGGACCGGGGAGCTGTTTTTT. V usage is TRBV4-3 and J usage is TRBJ2-2; 7 bases are shared with TRBD2. V gave up 1 base and J gave up 5 bases; unmatched junction bases: 1. Germline V gene sequence: CDR1 LGHNA, CDR2 YSLEER. The CDR3 extends over 14 amino acids.

As regards this clone: At the DNA level, this CDR3 is encoded by other sequences in the same sample as well. The chain is built from TRBV5-6 and TRBJ1-5; 8 bases map to TRBD1. The CDR3 totals 14 residues. From germline, CDR1 is SGHDT and CDR2 YYEEEE. V was clipped by 0 bases and J by 4 bases; unmatched bases: 0. The CDR3: CASSLGTGNQPQHF. The CDR3 DNA reads TGTGCCAGCAGCTTGGGGACAGGGAATCAGCCCCAGCATTTT.

A remark on this clone: At one end the junction does not follow the germline gene, possibly because of a read error. This rearrangement joins TRBV28 to TRBJ2-1; D call uncertain. The germline V gene encodes CDR1 MDHEN and CDR2 SYDVKM. CDR3 size: 13 residues. The CDR3 DNA sequence: TGTGCCAGCAATTTAAATACTTACAATGAGCAGTTCTTC. Protein: CASNLNTYNEQFF.

This chain connects TRBV18 to TRBJ1-5, with D perhaps TRBD1 (6 bases). The germline V gene encodes CDR1 KGHSH and CDR2 LQKENI. Between the trimmed V and J ends, which lost 2 bases and 2 bases, there was a span of 13 bases. The CDR3 has 16 amino acids. DNA for the CDR3: TGTGCCAGCTCACCAACAGGGATGTTTGGCAATCAGCCCCAGCATTTT. Residues: CASSPTGMFGNQPQHF. Full variable domain (missing parts from reference TRBV18 and TRBJ1-5): NAGVMQNPRHLVRRRGQEARLRCSPMKGHSHVYWYRQLPEEGLKFMVYLQKENIIDESGMPKERFSAEFPKEGPSILRIQQVVRGDSAAYFCASSPTGMFGNQPQHFGDGTRLSIL.